The 9 T cell receptor beta chains below were found in one sample sequenced in a study of T-cell reconstitution after alpha-beta-depleted transplantation in children. TCRbeta library preparation incorporated unique molecular identifiers. One entry per CDR3 protein, called by TCRdb with MiXCR from the PCR reads. The table lists 480,000 or so distinct CDR3 sequences, about 11% of them singletons. This specimen was PBMCs, taken before TCRalphabeta/CD19-depleted stem cell transplant. These receptors were collected from a child aged 2 to 10 with inherited bone marrow failure, due to receive a stem cell transplant.

This clonotype was seen many times. V and J are TRBV20-1 and TRBJ2-1; TRBD2 agrees at 10 bases. The CDR3 has 14 residues. The V segment lost 4 bases and the J segment 6 bases; nucleotides outside the gene matches: 6. Per the germline V gene, CDR1 is DFQATT and CDR2 is SNEGSKA (reference sequence). The CDR3 nucleotides read TGCAGTGCTATGCTAGCGGGAGAGGGCAATGAGCAGTTCTTC. Translating it yields CSAMLAGEGNEQFF.

At least ten counts were recorded for this clonotype. This chain uses TRBV29-1 with TRBJ2-3, with D possibly matching TRBD1 (5 bases). With 3 bases removed from V and 2 bases from J, the gap between germline ends came to 9 bases. Germline values: CDR1 SQVTM, CDR2 ANQGSEA. The CDR3 consists of 13 residues. CDR3 in amino acids: CSVDQDTTDTQYF. Here the CDR3 DNA reads TGCAGCGTTGATCAGGACACCACAGATACGCAGTATTTT.

Written as DNA, the CDR3 is TGCAGTGCTAGAGATAGTAGCTCAAGCTCCTACAATGAGCAGTTCTTC. Its translation: CSARDSSSSSYNEQFF. The chain is built from TRBV20-1 and TRBJ2-1; D gene uncertain. V dropped 0 bases and J dropped 0 bases, with 12 bases sitting between them. The CDR3 is made up of 16 amino acids. The germline V gene encodes CDR1 DFQATT and CDR2 SNEGSKA (reference sequence).

This clonotype was seen repeatedly, ten times or more. CDR3 region: CASSLSPGLGRAFF. In nucleotides, the CDR3 is TGTGCCAGCAGTTTATCGCCAGGGCTAGGGCGGGCTTTCTTT. The chain joins TRBV27 to TRBJ1-1; possibly TRBD1 for D (5 bases). The V gene's germline CDR1 is MNHEY and CDR2 SMNVEV (reference sequence). There are 14 residues in the CDR3. The germline V and J ends were trimmed by 0 bases and 11 bases, with 16 bases remaining between them.

This clonotype was detected ten times or more. The V and J genes are TRBV20-1 and TRBJ2-7; 7 nucleotides align to TRBD2. V dropped 0 bases and J dropped 3; count of bases not matched to a gene: 5. This CDR3 region has 14 residues. Germline assignment: CDR1 DFQATT and CDR2 SNEGSKA (reference sequence). Here the CDR3 reads CSARDAGVGYEQYF. The CDR3 DNA sequence: TGCAGTGCTAGAGACGCGGGGGTAGGCTACGAGCAGTACTTC.

This clonotype was detected a few times. The V gene is TRBV20-1, the J gene TRBJ2-5; 8 bases agree with TRBD2. The germline V gene encodes CDR1 DFQATT and CDR2 SNEGSKA (reference sequence). CDR3 length: 15 amino acids. The J segment lost 5 bases and the V segment lost 3 bases, leaving 11 bases of the junction unmatched. CDR3 in DNA: TGCAGTGCTAGGCCGCCGGGACTAGTTTCGGAGACCCAGTACTTC. Its translation is CSARPPGLVSETQYF.

Comments on this clonotype: At one boundary the junction diverges from the germline segment, which might be a read error. The V call is TRBV20-1, the J call TRBJ2-4; 12 bases are shared with TRBD2. The germline V gene encodes CDR1 DFQATT and CDR2 SNEGSKA (reference sequence). CDR3 size: 17 residues. The CDR3, as DNA: TGCTGTGCTAGGGCTAGCGGGAGGGCCCTAGCCAAAAACATTCAGTACTTC. Its translation: CCARASGRALAKNIQYF.

The rearrangement links TRBV5-6 to TRBJ2-7; D might be TRBD1 or TRBD2, each matching 6 bases. Germline CDR1 and CDR2: SGHDT and YYEEEE. Between the trimmed V and J ends, which lost 2 bases and 6 bases, there was a span of 15 bases. CDR3 length: 14 amino acids. The CDR3 loop is CASSFLRGHGEQYF. The CDR3 DNA sequence: TGTGCCAGCAGCTTTCTGCGGGGACATGGCGAGCAGTACTTC.

This clonotype was detected many times. The chain carries TRBV4-1 and TRBJ2-4; 9 nucleotides align to TRBD1. Per the germline V gene, CDR1 is MGHRA and CDR2 is YSYEKL. This CDR3 is built from 16 residues. The V gene end was trimmed by 0 bases and the J gene end by 5 bases; junction bases not matched to a gene: 5. The CDR3 spells CASSQEHRGLENIQYF. The CDR3 nucleotides are TGCGCCAGCAGCCAAGAACACAGGGGGCTTGAAAACATTCAGTACTTC.